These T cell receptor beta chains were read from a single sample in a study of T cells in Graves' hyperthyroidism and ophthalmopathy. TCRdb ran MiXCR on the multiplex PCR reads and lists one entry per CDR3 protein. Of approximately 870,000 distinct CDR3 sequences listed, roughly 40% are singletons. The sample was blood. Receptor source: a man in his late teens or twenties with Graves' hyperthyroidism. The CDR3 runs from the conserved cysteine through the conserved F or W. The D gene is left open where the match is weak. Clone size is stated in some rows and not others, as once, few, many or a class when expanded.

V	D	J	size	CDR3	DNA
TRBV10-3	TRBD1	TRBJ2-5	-	CAISEKGQGGAGETQYF	TGTGCCATCAGTGAGAAGGGACAGGGGGGAGCTGGGGAGACCCAGTACTTC
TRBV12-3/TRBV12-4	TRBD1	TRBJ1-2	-	CASTKTGQAENGYTF	TGTGCCAGCACAAAAACGGGACAGGCCGAGAATGGCTACACCTTC
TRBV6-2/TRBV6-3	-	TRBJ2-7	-	CASAPLGDEQYF	TGTGCCAGCGCTCCCCTTGGGGACGAGCAGTACTTC
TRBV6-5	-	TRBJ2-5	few	CASSRTQGIQETQYF	TGTGCCAGCAGTAGGACTCAGGGAATCCAAGAGACCCAGTACTTC
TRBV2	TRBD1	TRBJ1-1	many	CASIRQGGGNEAFF	TGTGCCAGCATCAGACAGGGTGGGGGAAATGAAGCTTTCTTT
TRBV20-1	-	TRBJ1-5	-	CSARATRSQETQHF	TGCAGTGCTAGAGCGACTCGTAGCCAAGAGACCCAGCATTTT
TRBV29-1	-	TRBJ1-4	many	CSVEDVALQGRMFF	TGCAGCGTTGAAGATGTTGCCCTTCAGGGGAGGATGTTTTTT
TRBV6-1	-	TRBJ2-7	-	CASSEIYGTANYEQYF	TGTGCCAGCAGTGAGATCTACGGGACGGCGAACTACGAGCAGTACTTC
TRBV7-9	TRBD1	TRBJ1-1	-	CASSLEGDRVTEAFF	TGTGCCAGCAGCTTAGAGGGGGACAGGGTTACTGAAGCTTTCTTT
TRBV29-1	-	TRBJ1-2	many	CSVDRGYGYTF	TGCAGCGTTGATCGCGGCTATGGCTACACCTTC
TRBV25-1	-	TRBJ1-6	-	CASSAVEGGELLNSPLHF	TGTGCCAGCAGTGCCGTCGAGGGGGGAGAGTTACTTAATTCACCCCTCCACTTT
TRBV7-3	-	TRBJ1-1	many	CASSPLPTRAEAFF	TGTGCCAGCAGCCCCCTCCCCACGAGGGCTGAAGCTTTCTTT
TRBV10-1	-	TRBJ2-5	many	CASSSGTGRSRTQYF	TGCGCCAGCAGTAGCGGGACAGGCCGATCCAGGACCCAGTACTTC
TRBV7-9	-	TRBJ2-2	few	CASSLDTANTGELFF	TGTGCCAGCAGCTTAGACACAGCGAACACCGGGGAGCTGTTTTTT
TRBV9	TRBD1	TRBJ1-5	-	CASTRRPGQGSQPQHF	TGTGCCAGCACCAGAAGGCCGGGACAGGGTAGCCAGCCCCAGCATTTT